The TCR beta chain described here comes from a study of T cells in Graves' hyperthyroidism and ophthalmopathy. Regions amplified from RNA transcripts were the TCR beta CDR3 regions. In the first-round RT-PCR of the TCR CDR3, the HTBI primer set was used. TCRdb recomputed calls from the multiplex PCR reads with MiXCR, one row per CDR3 protein. The top ten hold roughly a quarter of the sample, which has under 400,000 distinct CDR3 sequences, 15% to 17% seen once. CDR1 and CDR2 from the germline V gene are DFQATT and SNEGSKA (reference sequence). The CDR3 has 15 amino acids. With V trimmed by 6 bases and J by 7 bases, 11 bases remained unmatched.

The chain has TRBV20-1 and TRBJ1-6, with 8 bases matching TRBD1. This TCR was recovered from a woman aged 18-29 years with Graves' hyperthyroidism that later progressed to Graves' ophthalmopathy. Sequenced sample: blood. CDR3 DNA: TGCAGTGCCCGGACAGGACAGGGCCGAAATTCACCCCTCCACTTT. Amino acid sequence: CSARTGQGRNSPLHF.